This section outlines one TCR beta chain sequence together with its context. Recruits, aged about 18 to 95 years, lived in 25 or so US areas. These data belong to a study of blood T cell repertoires in COVID-19. Per the original data handling: Cell counts per sample came from amplifying reference gene primers. Generated by immunoSEQ multiplex PCR, the TCRdb table keeps only in-frame clones and is missing some. That table supplies the V and J calls and clone size; D and trimming were determined from the DNA. Here the sample spans some 290,000 clones, roughly 88% being singletons. The germline CDR1 and CDR2 sequences are MNHEY and SVGAGI. The CDR3 is made up of 13 amino acids. V lost 6 bases and J lost 5, with 13 bases in between.

The source of this sequence is a woman between 35 and 50 years old with acute COVID-19. The gene calls are TRBV6-5 and TRBJ2-5; possible D gene TRBD1, 7 bases. The sample consisted of PBMCs or T cells enriched from blood (not recorded which). The CDR3 loop reads CASSAQGGETQYF. The DNA for the CDR3 is TGTGCCAGCAGCGCTCAGGGGGGTGAGACCCAGTACTTC.